This record covers a single TCR beta chain. TCRdb's copy holds only in-frame clones and misses some; the assay was immunoSEQ multiplex PCR. This repertoire shows 82,000 or so clones, 85% to 95% found once; its top ten account for 0.65% to 0.7%. This sample was included in a study of cytomegalovirus exposure and HLA in healthy donors. V was shortened by 2 bases and J by 0 bases, with 8 bases between the two germline ends. Germline V CDR1 and CDR2: GTSNPN, SVGIG (reference sequence). This CDR3 spans 14 amino acids. The sequenced material came from PBMCs. The clonotype comes from a man aged 18-30 years in good health and CMV-seronegative. The rearrangement joins TRBV30 to TRBJ1-5, with D perhaps TRBD1 (5 bases). CDR3 region: CAWSRQGSNQPQHF. The CDR3 bases are TGTGCCTGGAGTCGGCAGGGTAGCAATCAGCCCCAGCATTTT.